The clone carrying this T cell receptor (beta chain) has just one count. Methods used by the authors: Amplified reference gene primers provided the basis for estimating nucleated cell counts. Clones were sequenced by immunoSEQ multiplex PCR, and TCRdb holds only the in-frame ones, with some missing. That table gives V, J and clone size, and the DNA gave D and trimming. The sample lists about 26,000 clones, 85% to 90% seen once, with around 2.8% in the top ten. The source of the sample is a study of blood T cell repertoires in COVID-19. About the research overall: Researchers got acute and convalescent COVID-19 samples from the United States, Italy and Spain. Sources were T cells, B-cell-depleted T cells, or PBMCs; the material itself was cDNA or gDNA.

The sample comprised peripheral blood. The TCR comes from a human donor in a cohort sampled during active COVID-19.

CDR3 nucleotides: TGTGCCAGCAGCTTATCCGGGACAGGGGGCTCACCCCTCCACTTT. This encodes CASSLSGTGGSPLHF. V is TRBV11-2 and J is TRBJ1-6; TRBD1 matches 12 bases. CDR1 and CDR2 from the germline V gene are SGHAT and FQNNGV. The CDR3 sequence is 15 residues long. V shed 2 bases, J shed 10 bases, and the junction held 3 bases outside the gene matches. Looking up the rest from reference TRBV11-2 and TRBJ1-6 gives the full variable domain: EAGVAQSPRYKIIEKRQSVAFWCNPISGHATLYWYQQILGQGPKLLIQFQNNGVVDDSQLPKDRFSAERLKGVDSTLKIQPAKLEDSAVYLCASSLSGTGGSPLHFGNGTRLTVT.